Presented here are 17 T cell receptor beta chains from one specimen sequenced in a study of T cells after yellow fever vaccination. MiXCR was run by TCRdb on the 5' RACE reads, yielding one entry per CDR3 protein. The sample yields 550,000 or so distinct CDR3 sequences, 19% seen once. The specimen was PBMCs, collected 15 days after the yellow fever booster vaccination. The receptors come from a man aged 25 to 40 who received the YFV17D yellow fever vaccine.

This chain joins TRBV20-1 and TRBJ2-7, with a tentative D call TRBD1 (6 bases). Per the germline V gene, CDR1 is DFQATT and CDR2 is SNEGSKA (reference sequence). CDR3 length equals 16 residues. V dropped 0 bases and J dropped 0 bases, with 15 bases sitting between them. CDR3 residues: CSARDLRGPDSYEQYF. CDR3 bases: TGCAGTGCTAGAGATCTCAGGGGCCCAGACTCCTACGAGCAGTACTTC.

This clonotype was recorded a few times. The chain is built from TRBV19 and TRBJ1-4; 10 bases map to TRBD1. Germline CDR1 LNHDA, CDR2 SQIVND (reference sequence). V shed 10 bases and J 7 bases; nucleotides not matched to a gene: 9. The CDR3 covers 14 residues. CDR3 DNA: TGTGCCACGTGGACTGGGACAGGGGCTGAAAAACTGTTTTTT. Its translation is CATWTGTGAEKLFF.

This rearrangement joins TRBV5-1 to TRBJ2-1; 11 nucleotides agree with TRBD2. CDR1 SGHRS and CDR2 YFSETQ come from the germline V gene. The CDR3 has 14 residues. V dropped 0 bases and J dropped 10; count of bases not matched to a gene: 3. The CDR3 nucleotides are TGCGCCAGCAGCTTGGCTCTAGCGGGAGGCGAGCAGTTCTTC. Protein sequence: CASSLALAGGEQFF.

The rearrangement joins TRBV20-1 to TRBJ2-1, with a possible D match to TRBD2 (6 bases). The CDR3 is made up of 13 amino acids. Germline V gene lookup returns CDR1 DFQATT and CDR2 SNEGSKA (reference sequence). Trimming shortened V by 7 bases and J by 1 base, and 11 bases separated the two germline ends. CDR3: CSVRRGSYNEQFF. The CDR3 region has the DNA TGCAGTGTGAGGAGGGGATCCTACAATGAGCAGTTCTTC.

The V and J genes are TRBV12-3 or TRBV12-4 and TRBJ2-3; no definite D call. V shed 6 bases and J shed 4 bases, with 11 bases lying between them. This CDR3 region has 13 residues. The CDR3 region is CASSYTRPDTQYF. The CDR3 DNA reads as TGTGCCAGCAGCTACACACGGCCAGATACGCAGTATTTT.

The chain is built from TRBV28 and TRBJ2-7; D possibly matches TRBD1 or TRBD2 (6 bases each). CDR3 length: 16 residues. Trimming cost V 2 bases and J 3 bases, with 17 bases left between them. Germline V gene data show CDR1 as MDHEN and CDR2 as SYDVKM. CDR3 bases: TGTGCCAGCAGTTTAGTTGCGGGGCAGGGGAACTACGAGCAGTACTTC. Residues: CASSLVAGQGNYEQYF.

This clonotype occurred a few times. The rearrangement uses TRBV10-3 and TRBJ2-7, with a possible D match to TRBD1 (6 bases). The CDR3 sequence is 13 residues long. Germline values: CDR1 ENHRY, CDR2 SYGVKD. Trimming stripped 6 bases from V and 8 bases from J, with 17 bases between. The CDR3: CAIRAAQGSQQYF. The CDR3 nucleotides read TGTGCCATCAGAGCGGCCCAGGGGTCCCAGCAGTACTTC.

The genes are TRBV5-1 and TRBJ2-2; D is possibly TRBD1 (6 bases). This CDR3 has 16 amino acids. Germline CDR1 and CDR2: SGHRS and YFSETQ. V lost 4 bases and J 2 bases, leaving 15 bases between the germline ends. The CDR3 protein is CASSGQDRINTGELFF. CDR3 bases: TGCGCCAGCAGCGGCCAGGACAGAATAAACACCGGGGAGCTGTTTTTT.

This clonotype showed up just a few times. The CDR3 bases are TGTGCCAGTAGTCGACTAGCGGGATCTCCTTGGAATGAGCAGTTCTTC. Its translation is CASSRLAGSPWNEQFF. The V and J genes are TRBV19 and TRBJ2-1, with TRBD2 identical over 11 bases. The CDR3 is 16 amino acids. Germline V lookup: CDR1 LNHDA, CDR2 SQIVND (reference sequence). Trimming cost V 5 bases and J 7 bases; bases outside gene matches: 10. The full variable domain, completed using reference TRBV19 and TRBJ2-1, is DGGITQSPKYLFRKEGQNVTLSCEQNLNHDAMYWYRQDPGQGLRLIYYSQIVNDFQKGDIAEGYSVSREKKESFPLTVTSAQKNPTAFYLCASSRLAGSPWNEQFFGPGTRLTVL.

The chain joins TRBV7-2 to TRBJ2-3, with 7 bases that match TRBD1. J was trimmed by 4 bases and V by 5 bases; bases with no gene match: 6. The germline V gene encodes CDR1 SGHTA and CDR2 FQGNSA. The CDR3 length is 14 residues. CDR3 sequence (DNA): TGTGCCAGCAGCAGACAGGGTGTGGCAGATACGCAGTATTTT. Its protein product is CASSRQGVADTQYF.

This chain uses TRBV10-3 with TRBJ1-1; D gene uncertain. The CDR3 contains 19 residues. Germline assignment: CDR1 ENHRY and CDR2 SYGVKD. Between the trimmed V and J ends, which lost 5 bases and 1 base, there was a span of 26 bases. The CDR3 region is CAISFVRVLPDSGNTEAFF. DNA of the CDR3: TGTGCCATCAGTTTTGTCCGTGTCCTCCCTGATTCGGGGAACACTGAAGCTTTCTTT.

This clonotype was recorded a few times. The V and J genes are TRBV24-1 and TRBJ2-7; D is possibly TRBD1 (5 bases). CDR1 is KGHDR, CDR2 SFDVKD, per germline. Trimming took off 4 bases at V and 1 base at J, with 10 bases between the two ends. This CDR3 is 14 amino acids long. The CDR3 DNA sequence: TGTGCCACCAGTGACAACAGGCGATCCTACGAGCAGTACTTC. Protein sequence: CATSDNRRSYEQYF.

This clonotype has ten or more counts. The chain employs TRBV20-1 and TRBJ1-1; no reliable D call. Germline lookup yields CDR1 DFQATT and CDR2 SNEGSKA (reference sequence). This CDR3 region has 12 residues. Between the trimmed V and J ends, which lost 4 bases and 3 bases, there was a span of 9 bases. The CDR3 here is CSAKPRHTEAFF. DNA for the CDR3: TGCAGTGCTAAGCCGCGGCACACTGAAGCTTTCTTT.

In this sample, this clonotype turned up a few times. The rearrangement joins TRBV7-2 to TRBJ2-5; D perhaps matches TRBD2 (5 bases). The V gene's germline CDR1 is SGHTA and CDR2 FQGNSA. Trimming removed 1 base at V and 8 bases at J, with 14 bases between. The CDR3 is made up of 14 amino acids. CDR3 amino acids: CASSLGIRELTQYF. As DNA, the CDR3 is TGTGCCAGCAGCTTAGGGATACGGGAACTAACCCAGTACTTC. The full variable domain, rest sourced from reference TRBV7-2 and TRBJ2-5, is GAGVSQSPSNKVTEKGKDVELRCDPISGHTALYWYRQSLGQGLEFLIYFQGNSAPDKSGLPSDRFSAERTGGSVSTLTIQRTQQEDSAVYLCASSLGIRELTQYFGPGTRLLVL.

This chain connects TRBV12-3 or TRBV12-4 to TRBJ2-3; D remains unclear. The CDR3 extends over 15 amino acids. The V end lost 3 bases, the J end lost 2 bases, and 12 bases lay between the germline ends. The CDR3 DNA reads as TGTGCCAGCAGTTTGGGTATCACAGACACAGATACGCAGTATTTT. The encoded protein is CASSLGITDTDTQYF.

This clonotype was counted only a few times. This chain joins TRBV15 and TRBJ2-7; D is perhaps TRBD1 (5 bases). The CDR3 consists of 16 residues. Trimming pared 1 base from V and 2 bases from J, leaving 15 bases between. Germline CDR1 is LNHNV and CDR2 is YYDKDF (reference sequence). CDR3 nucleotide sequence: TGTGCCACCAGCAGAGGAATTGGACATCTACCCTACGAGCAGTACTTC. Amino acids: CATSRGIGHLPYEQYF.

Here the CDR3 reads CAISESKLAGGREQYF. In DNA form, the CDR3 reads TGTGCCATCAGTGAGTCAAAACTAGCGGGAGGGAGAGAGCAGTACTTC. The chain carries TRBV10-3 and TRBJ2-7, with 13 bases identical to TRBD2. V shed 0 bases and J 7 bases; nucleotides not matched to a gene: 6. CDR1 is ENHRY, CDR2 SYGVKD, per germline. There are 16 residues in the CDR3.